This TCR beta chain was captured by sequencing in a study of shared clonotypes between healthy human individuals. The study's findings and limits: Sorted-subset sequencing, rarefaction showed, was incomplete despite large depth.

Clones were read by immunoSEQ multiplex PCR, and TCRdb kept only the in-frame ones, dropping some. The table records 950,000 to 1,300,000 clones, roughly 80% of them present only once. Only a few counts were recorded for this clone. What it binds is not known. This CDR3 is built from 13 residues. The germline CDR1 and CDR2 sequences are MNHNY and SVGAGI (reference sequence). V was cut by 0 bases and J by 1 base, with 3 bases left in between. Input material: memory CD4+ T cells sorted from blood. Subset of the sample: CD45RA-negative fraction. The chain carries TRBV6-6 and TRBJ2-5, with unresolved D. The receptor was derived from a man between 18 and 35 years old in good health. The chain's CDR3 is CASSYSAQETQYF. The CDR3 bases are TGTGCCAGCAGTTACTCGGCCCAAGAGACCCAGTACTTC.